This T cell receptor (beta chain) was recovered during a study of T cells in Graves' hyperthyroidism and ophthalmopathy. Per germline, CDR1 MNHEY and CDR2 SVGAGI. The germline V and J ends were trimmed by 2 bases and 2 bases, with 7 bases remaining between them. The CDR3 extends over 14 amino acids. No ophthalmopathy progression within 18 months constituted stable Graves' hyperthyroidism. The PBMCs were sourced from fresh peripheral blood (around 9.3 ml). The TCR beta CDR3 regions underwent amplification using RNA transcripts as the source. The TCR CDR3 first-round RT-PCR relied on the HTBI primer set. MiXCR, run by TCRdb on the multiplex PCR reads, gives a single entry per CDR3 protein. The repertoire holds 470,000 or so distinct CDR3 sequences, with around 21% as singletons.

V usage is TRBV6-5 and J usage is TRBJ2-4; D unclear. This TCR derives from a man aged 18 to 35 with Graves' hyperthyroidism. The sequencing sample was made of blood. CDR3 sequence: CASSYRGTKNIQYF. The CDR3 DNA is TGTGCCAGCAGTTACCGTGGGACCAAAAACATTCAGTACTTC.